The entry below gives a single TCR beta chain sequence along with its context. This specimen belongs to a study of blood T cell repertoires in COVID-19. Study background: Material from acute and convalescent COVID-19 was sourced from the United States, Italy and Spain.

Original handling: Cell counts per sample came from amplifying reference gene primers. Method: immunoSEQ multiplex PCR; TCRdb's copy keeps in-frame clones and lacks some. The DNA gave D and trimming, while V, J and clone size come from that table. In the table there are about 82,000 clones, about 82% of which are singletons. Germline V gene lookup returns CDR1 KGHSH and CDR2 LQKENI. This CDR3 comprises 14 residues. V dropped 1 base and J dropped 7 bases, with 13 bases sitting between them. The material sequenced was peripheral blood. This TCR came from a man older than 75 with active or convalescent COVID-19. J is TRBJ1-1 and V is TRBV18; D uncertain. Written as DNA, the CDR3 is TGTGCCAGCTCACCACTAAACCACGGGGTTGAAGCTTTCTTT. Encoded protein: CASSPLNHGVEAFF.